This T cell receptor (beta chain) was documented in a study of cytomegalovirus exposure and HLA in healthy donors. The data were produced by immunoSEQ multiplex PCR, yet TCRdb's version contains in-frame clones alone and is incomplete. The sample holds more than 200,000 clones, roughly 87% seen once. Overall study findings and caveats: The study listed some 160 cytomegalovirus-associated TCR beta chains. The study found most TCR sequences rare, yet found some public TCRs in many donors. As was reported, the classifier diagnosed cytomegalovirus status with high specificity and sensitivity.

In regard to this clone: What it recognizes is unknown.

The material sequenced was PBMCs. The TCR originated in a woman aged 25 to 39 in good health and CMV-seronegative.

The chain's CDR3 is CAWAPATKGAGGELFF. The CDR3 DNA is TGTGCCTGGGCCCCCGCGACCAAAGGCGCGGGCGGGGAGCTGTTTTTT. This sequence joins TRBV30 and TRBJ2-2, with D possibly matching TRBD2 (5 bases). This CDR3 spans 16 amino acids. V was pared by 5 bases and J by 7 bases, with 23 bases between. Germline V lookup: CDR1 GTSNPN, CDR2 SVGIG (reference sequence).